The 10 T cell receptor beta chains listed next were all sequenced from one sample in a study of technical replicates of blood from a handful of donors. Here immunoSEQ multiplex PCR was the method, and the copy in TCRdb shows in-frame clones only, minus some. Of about 89,000 clones in the sample, around 94% were seen once. The sample consisted of T cells isolated from PBMCs. The receptors shown here come from a human donor in good health.

This chain links TRBV19 with TRBJ1-2; weak D call: TRBD1 (6 bases). The V end was cut by 3 bases, the J end by 4 bases, with 9 bases between. The CDR3 length is 13 residues. Germline CDR1 and CDR2: LNHDA and SQIVND (reference sequence). The CDR3 region has the DNA TGTGCCAGTAGTATCCGGGACACCTATGGCTACACCTTC. This codes for CASSIRDTYGYTF.

This clone came up once. The CDR3 loop reads CASSTWPSGGLTDTQYF. The CDR3 coding sequence is TGTGCCAGCTCAACGTGGCCTAGCGGGGGCCTTACAGATACGCAGTATTTT. The chain carries TRBV18 and TRBJ2-3; 10 bases fit TRBD2. V was pared by 5 bases and J by 3 bases, with 11 bases of the junction left unmatched. The V gene's germline CDR1 is KGHSH and CDR2 LQKENI. The CDR3 is made up of 17 amino acids.

The chain has TRBV10-3 and TRBJ2-1; 9 bases map to TRBD1. This CDR3 comprises 17 residues. Germline lookup yields CDR1 ENHRY and CDR2 SYGVKD. The J segment lost 4 bases and the V segment lost 3 bases, leaving 10 bases of the junction unmatched. The CDR3, as DNA: TGTGCCATCAGTGAAAAGTTAGGGACAGGGATATACAATGAGCAGTTCTTC. Its translation is CAISEKLGTGIYNEQFF.

The chain recombines TRBV7-2 with TRBJ2-3, with 7 bases aligning to TRBD2. This CDR3 spans 14 amino acids. V was clipped by 3 bases and J by 0 bases; unmatched bases: 0. Germline-derived CDR1 and CDR2 are SGHTA and FQGNSA. As DNA, the CDR3 is TGTGCCAGCAGCTTTAGCGGGAGCACAGATACGCAGTATTTT. Protein sequence: CASSFSGSTDTQYF.

The CDR3: CASDGLYDSKPNQPQHF. The CDR3 bases are TGTGCCAGCGATGGTTTATACGACAGCAAACCGAATCAGCCCCAGCATTTT. The V and J genes are TRBV2 and TRBJ1-5, with D possibly being TRBD1 (5 bases). Germline-derived CDR1 and CDR2 are SNHLY and FYNNEI. Trimming took off 8 bases at V and 4 bases at J, with 24 bases between the two ends. This CDR3 is built from 17 residues.

This chain joins TRBV7-9 and TRBJ1-1; no definite D call. Germline V gene sequence: CDR1 SEHNR, CDR2 FQNEAQ (reference sequence). Trimming stripped 8 bases from V and 5 bases from J, with 12 bases between. This CDR3 has 12 amino acids. The CDR3 bases are TGTGCCAGCGCCGGGTCGGGGACTGAAGCTTTCTTT. This gives the protein CASAGSGTEAFF.

The chain combines TRBV29-1 with TRBJ2-5; TRBD2 is a possible D gene (5 bases). Germline V gene data show CDR1 as SQVTM and CDR2 as ANQGSEA. Trimming cost V 3 bases and J 2 bases, with 16 bases left between them. CDR3 length equals 15 residues. CDR3 amino acids: CSVEVYGESQETQYF. The CDR3, as DNA: TGCAGCGTTGAGGTCTACGGGGAGTCACAAGAGACCCAGTACTTC.

V and J are TRBV5-3 and TRBJ2-7, with TRBD2 matching over 7 bases. TRBV5-3 has ORF status, its function being uncertain. With 5 bases clipped from V and 3 bases from J, the junction kept 5 bases outside the gene matches. The CDR3 has 13 residues. The CDR3 loop reads CARRGLGDYEQYF. The CDR3 DNA follows: TGTGCCAGAAGAGGACTAGGAGACTACGAGCAGTACTTC.

This chain joins TRBV6-4 and TRBJ2-6; D gene uncertain. CDR3 length equals 16 residues. V lost 7 bases to trimming and J lost 0 bases, with 13 bases between them. Germline V lookup: CDR1 MRHNA, CDR2 SNTAGT. The CDR3 sequence is CASTETPSSGANVLTF. The CDR3 DNA is TGTGCCAGCACAGAGACACCCAGCTCTGGGGCCAACGTCCTGACTTTC.

The rearrangement links TRBV19 to TRBJ1-5; D unresolved. Per the germline V gene, CDR1 is LNHDA and CDR2 is SQIVND (reference sequence). The CDR3 has 13 amino acids. The germline V and J ends were trimmed by 6 bases and 6 bases, with 12 bases remaining between them. The CDR3 bases are TGTGCCAGTAGAACTCCAGGCAGTCAGCCCCAGCATTTT. It codes for CASRTPGSQPQHF.